This passage covers 18 T cell receptor beta chains from one sample sequenced in a study of beta chain features in type 1 diabetes. The authors reverse transcribed all of the isolated RNA, so sequencing captured expressed TCRB transcripts. Assay: immunoSEQ multiplex PCR; the TCRdb copy retains only in-frame clones and omits some. Among hundreds of thousands of clones listed, about 32% were seen once. The sample consisted of naive CD4+ T cells from blood. Receptors were obtained from a man aged 18 to 30 in good health.

V usage is TRBV5-1 and J usage is TRBJ2-7, with D unresolved. Trimming stripped 4 bases from V and 3 bases from J, with 8 bases between. The length of the CDR3 is 12 residues. The germline CDR1 and CDR2 sequences are SGHRS and YFSETQ. The chain's CDR3 is CASSADVYEQYF. Here the CDR3 DNA reads TGCGCCAGCAGCGCGGACGTCTACGAGCAGTACTTC.

The sample holds a few counts of this clone. The chain combines TRBV30 with TRBJ1-2, with D possibly being TRBD1 (6 bases). This CDR3 is 11 amino acids long. The V end lost 4 bases, the J end lost 4 bases, and 7 bases lay between the germline ends. CDR1 and CDR2 from the germline V gene are GTSNPN and SVGIG (reference sequence). This chain's CDR3 is CAWTDSYGYTF. The CDR3 DNA follows: TGTGCCTGGACGGACAGCTATGGCTACACCTTC.

The genes are TRBV19 and TRBJ1-2; D ambiguous. V shed 3 bases and J shed 2 bases, with 10 bases lying between them. This CDR3 has 14 residues. In germline, CDR1 is LNHDA, CDR2 SQIVND (reference sequence). The CDR3 region is CASSISAGNYGYTF. The CDR3 DNA reads as TGTGCCAGTAGTATTTCGGCCGGCAACTATGGCTACACCTTC.

This chain connects TRBV2 to TRBJ1-1; 11 positions match TRBD1. In germline, CDR1 is SNHLY, CDR2 FYNNEI. The CDR3 has 15 residues. The V and J ends lost 4 bases and 4 bases, in that order; junction bases with no gene match: 5. Here the CDR3 DNA reads TGTGCCAGCAGTGCCGGGACAGGGGGTGGCACTGAAGCTTTCTTT. Amino acid sequence: CASSAGTGGGTEAFF.

The chain recombines TRBV28 with TRBJ2-4; 7 positions agree with TRBD2. The CDR3 consists of 15 residues. Losses at the gene ends were 5 bases for V and 6 bases for J; bases not matched to a gene: 10. CDR1 and CDR2 from the germline V gene are MDHEN and SYDVKM. The CDR3 reads CASSPGGAGRNIQYF. The CDR3 DNA follows: TGTGCCAGCAGTCCCGGCGGAGCGGGGAGAAACATTCAGTACTTC.

This chain connects TRBV5-1 to TRBJ1-1; TRBD1 aligns across 9 bases. The V gene's germline CDR1 is SGHRS and CDR2 YFSETQ. This CDR3 is 15 amino acids long. Trimming removed 0 bases from V and 10 bases from J; junction bases left unmatched: 10. As DNA, the CDR3 is TGCGCCAGCAGCTTGGAAGGGACAGGGAGTTTACGAGCTTTCTTT. It codes for CASSLEGTGSLRAFF.

The chain couples TRBV29-1 to TRBJ1-1; TRBD1 agrees at 7 bases. V lost 6 bases and J lost 1; bases outside the gene matches: 8. Per the germline V gene, CDR1 is SQVTM and CDR2 is ANQGSEA. The CDR3 contains 14 residues. CDR3 sequence reads: CSVVARGANTEAFF. CDR3 nucleotides: TGCAGCGTCGTCGCCAGGGGGGCGAACACTGAAGCTTTCTTT.

The rearrangement links TRBV29-1 to TRBJ1-1; no definite D call. The V end lost 2 bases, the J end lost 5 bases, and 6 bases lay between the germline ends. Germline assignment: CDR1 SQVTM and CDR2 ANQGSEA. The CDR3 extends over 11 amino acids. In nucleotides, the CDR3 is TGCAGCGTTGAAAGGGAAACTGAAGCTTTCTTT. Amino acids: CSVERETEAFF.

V gene TRBV5-1 combines with J gene TRBJ2-3; no clear D gene. The CDR3 is 15 amino acids. CDR1 and CDR2 from the germline V gene are SGHRS and YFSETQ. Trimming stripped 8 bases from V and 4 bases from J, with 20 bases between. CDR3 DNA: TGCGCCAGTAAAGACCCATCTGCTGGGGCAGATACGCAGTATTTT. This sequence encodes CASKDPSAGADTQYF. The full variable domain, with the rest looked up from reference TRBV5-1 and TRBJ2-3, is KAGVTQTPRYLIKTRGQQVTLSCSPISGHRSVSWYQQTPGQGLQFLFEYFSETQRNKGNFPGRFSGRQFSNSRSEMNVSTLELGDSALYLCASKDPSAGADTQYFGPGTRLTVL.

This clone was detected a few times. The V gene is TRBV11-2, the J gene TRBJ2-3, with D unresolved. The CDR3 is 14 residues long. V lost 0 bases and J lost 0, with 4 bases in between. Germline CDR1 is SGHAT and CDR2 is FQNNGV. For the CDR3, the DNA is TGTGCCAGCAGCTTAGACTACAGCACAGATACGCAGTATTTT. This translates into CASSLDYSTDTQYF. Full variable domain (rest looked up from reference TRBV11-2 and TRBJ2-3): EAGVAQSPRYKIIEKRQSVAFWCNPISGHATLYWYQQILGQGPKLLIQFQNNGVVDDSQLPKDRFSAERLKGVDSTLKIQPAKLEDSAVYLCASSLDYSTDTQYFGPGTRLTVL.

The rearrangement joins TRBV19 to TRBJ2-3; D is undetermined. Germline CDR1 LNHDA, CDR2 SQIVND (reference sequence). The CDR3 length is 15 residues. Trimming left V 3 bases short and J 6 bases short, with 16 bases between. The CDR3: CASSMSWPRVDTQYF. CDR3 nucleotide sequence: TGTGCCAGTAGTATGTCGTGGCCTCGGGTGGATACGCAGTATTTT. The entire variable domain, with the rest obtained from reference TRBV19 and TRBJ2-3, is as follows: DGGITQSPKYLFRKEGQNVTLSCEQNLNHDAMYWYRQDPGQGLRLIYYSQIVNDFQKGDIAEGYSVSREKKESFPLTVTSAQKNPTAFYLCASSMSWPRVDTQYFGPGTRLTVL.

This clone was counted between two and nine times. The gene calls are TRBV19 and TRBJ2-5, with TRBD1 as a possible D gene (6 bases). This CDR3 has 12 amino acids. The germline V and J ends were trimmed by 6 bases and 13 bases, with 18 bases remaining between them. Germline CDR1 is LNHDA and CDR2 is SQIVND (reference sequence). CDR3 amino acids: CASSTGLGAPYF. The CDR3, as DNA: TGTGCCAGTAGCACAGGGCTCGGGGCCCCGTACTTC.

This clone has a handful of counts. The chain employs TRBV15 and TRBJ2-5; the match to TRBD1 covers 11 bases. From germline, CDR1 is LNHNV and CDR2 YYDKDF (reference sequence). The CDR3 is 16 amino acids. Trimming cost V 4 bases and J 2 bases; bases outside gene matches: 6. The CDR3, as DNA: TGTGCCACCAGCAAGGGACAGGGGGTCGCGCAAGAGACCCAGTACTTC. Protein product: CATSKGQGVAQETQYF.

This clone has only a few counts. Sequence at one end of the junction differs from germline and may be a read error. This chain links TRBV9 with TRBJ2-3, with D unresolved. The CDR3 sequence is 11 residues long. Germline lookup yields CDR1 SGDLS and CDR2 YYNGEE. The CDR3 region is CASSVGDAQYF. CDR3 nucleotides: TGTGCCAGCAGCGTAGGAGATGCGCAGTATTTT.

This clone occurred a few times. The chain joins TRBV9 to TRBJ2-1, with D possibly being TRBD2 (6 bases). CDR1 is SGDLS, CDR2 YYNGEE, per germline. CDR3 length: 13 amino acids. Trimming removed 5 bases at V and 7 bases at J, with 13 bases between. The CDR3 loop reads CASRTGEGNEQFF. The CDR3, as DNA: TGTGCCAGCAGAACGGGAGAGGGGAATGAGCAGTTCTTC.

This sequence joins TRBV11-1 and TRBJ2-1, with 8 nucleotides matching TRBD1. The CDR3 covers 13 residues. Germline trimming cut 5 bases from V and 4 bases from J; bases unmatched to any gene: 1. The germline V gene encodes CDR1 SGHAT and CDR2 FQDESV (reference sequence). CDR3 sequence (DNA): TGTGCCAGCAGCAGGACAGGGTACAATGAGCAGTTCTTC. It translates to CASSRTGYNEQFF.

The chain uses TRBV5-4 and TRBJ2-5; 9 nucleotides agree with TRBD2. Germline V gene lookup returns CDR1 SGHNT and CDR2 YYREEE (reference sequence). The V segment lost 4 bases and the J segment 5 bases; nucleotides outside the gene matches: 12. The length of the CDR3 is 16 residues. CDR3 sequence: CASSMAASGAGETQYF. DNA of the CDR3: TGTGCCAGCAGCATGGCTGCTAGCGGGGCGGGGGAGACCCAGTACTTC.

The V gene is TRBV9, the J gene TRBJ2-1; 7 nucleotides align to TRBD2. Germline V gives CDR1 SGDLS, CDR2 YYNGEE. CDR3 length equals 17 residues. V shed 1 base and J 6 bases; nucleotides not matched to a gene: 13. The CDR3 is CASSVSTSAERSNEQFF. The CDR3 nucleotides read TGTGCCAGCAGCGTATCTACTAGCGCAGAACGGAGCAATGAGCAGTTCTTC.